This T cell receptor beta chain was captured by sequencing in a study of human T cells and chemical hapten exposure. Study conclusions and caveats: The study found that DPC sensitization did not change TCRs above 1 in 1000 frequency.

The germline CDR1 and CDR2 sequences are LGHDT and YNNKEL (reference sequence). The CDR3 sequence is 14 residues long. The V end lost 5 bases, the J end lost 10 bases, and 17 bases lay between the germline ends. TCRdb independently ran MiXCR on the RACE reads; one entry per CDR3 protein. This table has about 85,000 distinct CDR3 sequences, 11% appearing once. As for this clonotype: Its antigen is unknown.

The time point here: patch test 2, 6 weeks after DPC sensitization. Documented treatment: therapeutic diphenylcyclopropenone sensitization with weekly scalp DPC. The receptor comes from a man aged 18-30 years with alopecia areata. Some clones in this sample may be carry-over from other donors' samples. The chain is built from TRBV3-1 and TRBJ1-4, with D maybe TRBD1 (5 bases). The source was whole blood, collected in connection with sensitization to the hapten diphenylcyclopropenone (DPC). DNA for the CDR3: TGTGCCAGCAGCTCAGCCAGGGCGGCAGGAAAACTGTTTTTT. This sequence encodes CASSSARAAGKLFF.